The clone carrying this T cell receptor beta chain was counted only a few times. Germline assignment: CDR1 SQVTM and CDR2 ANQGSEA. The CDR3 length is 12 residues. Trimming left V 7 bases short and J 0 bases short, with 9 bases between. Preparing the TCRbeta library involved the use of unique molecular identifiers. One entry per CDR3 protein, called by TCRdb with MiXCR from the PCR reads. This table holds around 250,000 distinct CDR3 sequences, nearly 10% found once. The data stem from a study of T-cell reconstitution after alpha-beta-depleted transplantation in children. The clonotype was recovered from a human donor who donated a stem cell graft to a child with SCID. The J gene is TRBJ1-1, the V gene TRBV29-1; unclear D gene. This sample comprised PBMCs from the stem cell graft donor, obtained from the stem cell graft. The CDR3 nucleotides are TGCAGCGGGAAAACTGTGAACACTGAAGCTTTCTTT. Protein: CSGKTVNTEAFF.